This is a list of T cell receptor beta chains from one sample in a study of blood T cell repertoires in COVID-19. Repertoires were generated with immunoSEQ multiplex PCR, while TCRdb's copy carries only in-frame clones and drops some. Here the sample spans around 25,000 clones, 70% to 90% being singletons. Sequences were obtained from peripheral blood. The receptor set was obtained from a woman of 80 years or more with acute or convalescent COVID-19. The CDR3 runs from the conserved cysteine through the conserved F or W. A D gene is named only where the DNA matches it firmly. Expanded clones are given a class, and other clones once, few, many or no size at all.

CASSPRDLASNEQFF,TGTGCCAGCAGCCCCCGGGACTTAGCGTCCAATGAGCAGTTCTTC,TRBV5-5,TRBJ2-1,.,.
CASSPPGLAGANEQFF,TGTGCCAGCAGCCCCCCAGGACTAGCGGGGGCAAATGAGCAGTTCTTC,TRBV11-2,TRBJ2-1,.,TRBD2
CASSPPTGQGLVGYTF,TGTGCCAGCTCACCACCTACAGGACAAGGGCTCGTTGGCTACACCTTC,TRBV18,TRBJ1-2,.,.
CASSLAPGGSETQYF,TGCGCCAGCAGCTTGGCTCCAGGGGGTAGTGAGACCCAGTACTTC,TRBV5-1,TRBJ2-5,once,TRBD1
CASSYAGGETQYF,TGTGCCAGCAGTTATGCGGGGGGCGAGACCCAGTACTTC,TRBV6-1,TRBJ2-5,.,TRBD2
CATRTGTNEQFF,TGTGCCACCCGGACAGGGACCAATGAGCAGTTCTTC,TRBV19,TRBJ2-1,once,TRBD1
CASSSGGGTETQYF,TGCGCCAGCAGCTCTGGGGGGGGCACAGAGACCCAGTACTTC,TRBV5-1,TRBJ2-5,.,.
CASSFGTSGDSYEQYF,TGTGCCAGCAGCTTCGGGACTAGCGGGGATTCCTACGAGCAGTACTTC,TRBV7-8,TRBJ2-7,.,TRBD2
CASSEYRGQPQHF,TGTGCCAGCAGTGAATACAGGGGGCAGCCCCAGCATTTT,TRBV12-3/TRBV12-4,TRBJ1-5,.,TRBD1
CASSRGQPNTEAFF,TGCGCCAGCAGCCGGGGACAGCCGAACACTGAAGCTTTCTTT,TRBV5-1,TRBJ1-1,.,TRBD1
CASSLYPGQISSYEQYF,TGCGCCAGCAGCTTGTATCCGGGACAGATAAGCTCCTACGAGCAGTACTTC,TRBV5-1,TRBJ2-7,.,TRBD1
CASSSGQGGTTGELFF,TGTGCCAGCAGCTCAGGACAGGGAGGGACCACCGGGGAGCTGTTTTTT,TRBV11-2,TRBJ2-2,.,.
CASTLRTAGNTIYF,TGTGCCAGCACCTTAAGGACAGCTGGAAACACCATATATTTT,TRBV5-6,TRBJ1-3,.,.
CASSLTHRGSRDTQYF,TGTGCCAGCAGCTTGACCCATAGAGGGAGCAGGGATACGCAGTATTTT,TRBV7-2,TRBJ2-3,.,.
CASSSRGLEVINEQFF,TGTGCCAGCAGCTCCCGGGGACTAGAGGTGATCAATGAGCAGTTCTTC,TRBV7-2,TRBJ2-1,.,TRBD2
CASSTGLAGGRNEQFF,TGTGCCAGCAGTACTGGACTAGCGGGGGGGCGCAATGAGCAGTTCTTC,TRBV3-1/TRBV3-2,TRBJ2-1,.,TRBD2
CASSSRPGLLETQYF,TGTGCCAGCAGCAGCCGCCCGGGACTATTAGAGACCCAGTACTTC,TRBV14,TRBJ2-5,.,TRBD2
CASSLVSFTNTGELFF,TGTGCCAGCAGCTTAGTCAGTTTTACGAACACCGGGGAGCTGTTTTTT,TRBV7-6,TRBJ2-2,.,.
CASSQKEGADTQYF,TGTGCCAGCAGCCAAAAAGAGGGTGCAGATACGCAGTATTTT,TRBV7-9,TRBJ2-3,once,.
CASSPWTGGDDEQFF,TGTGCCAGCTCACCTTGGACAGGGGGGGATGATGAGCAGTTCTTC,TRBV18,TRBJ2-1,.,TRBD1
CASSMLAKGVKNIQYF,TGTGCCAGTAGTATGTTGGCCAAGGGGGTAAAAAACATTCAGTACTTC,TRBV19,TRBJ2-4,.,.
CASSPRTSETGELFF,TGCGCCAGCAGCCCGAGGACTAGTGAGACCGGGGAGCTGTTTTTT,TRBV5-1,TRBJ2-2,few,TRBD2
CASGPRRDHNSPLHF,TGTGCCAGTGGACCTAGGAGGGACCATAATTCACCCCTCCACTTT,TRBV19,TRBJ1-6,.,.
CASSHFDRNTEAFF,TGTGCCAGCAGCCATTTCGACAGGAACACTGAAGCTTTCTTT,TRBV3-1/TRBV3-2,TRBJ1-1,once,.
CASSPSRYSYNEQFF,TGCGCCAGCAGCCCGTCTCGGTATTCCTACAATGAGCAGTTCTTC,TRBV4-3,TRBJ2-1,.,.
CASAQGTSGSWTDTQYF,TGTGCCAGCGCTCAGGGGACTAGCGGGAGTTGGACAGATACGCAGTATTTT,TRBV9,TRBJ2-3,.,TRBD2
CASSPGLALDGELFF,TGTGCCAGCAGCCCGGGACTAGCGCTGGACGGGGAGCTGTTTTTT,TRBV11-2,TRBJ2-2,.,TRBD2
CASSFQGVLDTEAFF,TGTGCCAGCAGTTTCCAAGGGGTCCTGGACACTGAAGCTTTCTTT,TRBV27,TRBJ1-1,.,.
CASSVRTGGEQYF,TGCGCCAGCAGCGTGAGGACAGGGGGCGAGCAGTACTTC,TRBV4-3,TRBJ2-7,.,TRBD1
CASSMTGYGYTF,TGTGCCAGCAGTATGACAGGCTATGGCTACACCTTC,TRBV6-2/TRBV6-3,TRBJ1-2,.,.
CASSLAGVGETQYF,TGTGCCAGCAGCCTAGCGGGAGTCGGGGAGACCCAGTACTTC,TRBV5-4,TRBJ2-5,.,TRBD2
CASSLAASSHEQYF,TGCGCCAGCAGCTTGGCGGCTAGTTCCCACGAGCAGTACTTC,TRBV5-1,TRBJ2-7,.,.
CASSPGLAESRDTQYF,TGCGCCAGCAGTCCGGGACTAGCGGAAAGCCGAGATACGCAGTATTTT,TRBV5-1,TRBJ2-3,.,TRBD2
CASSPYTGELFF,TGTGCCAGCAGCCCCTACACCGGGGAGCTGTTTTTT,TRBV6-5,TRBJ2-2,.,.
CASSISGTRRGEQFF,TGTGCCAGCAGCATCTCCGGGACTAGGCGGGGTGAGCAGTTCTTC,TRBV5-8,TRBJ2-1,.,TRBD2
CASSLVPRGAETQYF,TGCGCCAGCAGCTTGGTCCCCAGGGGGGCAGAGACCCAGTACTTC,TRBV5-1,TRBJ2-5,once,.
CASSPGLGGYTF,TGTGCCAGCAGCCCAGGACTGGGAGGCTACACCTTC,TRBV12-3/TRBV12-4,TRBJ1-2,few,.
CASRPGGRISYNEQFF,TGCGCCAGCAGACCGGGGGGCCGAATCTCCTACAATGAGCAGTTCTTC,TRBV5-1,TRBJ2-1,.,.
CASSRTSGRKLGADTQYF,TGTGCCAGCAGTCGGACTAGCGGGAGAAAATTAGGCGCGGATACGCAGTATTTT,TRBV27,TRBJ2-3,.,TRBD2
CASSPGQNYNEQFF,TGCGCCAGCAGCCCGGGACAGAACTACAATGAGCAGTTCTTC,TRBV5-1,TRBJ2-1,.,TRBD1
CASGDRGYTGELFF,TGTGCCAGCGGGGACAGAGGTTATACCGGGGAGCTGTTTTTT,TRBV6-5,TRBJ2-2,.,TRBD1
CASSRTGGAYEQYF,TGTGCCAGCAGCCGGACAGGGGGGGCCTACGAGCAGTACTTC,TRBV6-5,TRBJ2-7,.,TRBD1
CASSYDSNNYGYTF,TGTGCCAGCAGTTACGATTCTAATAACTATGGCTACACCTTC,TRBV6-2/TRBV6-3,TRBJ1-2,.,.
CASSPGLAITDTQYF,TGTGCCAGCAGCCCCGGACTAGCGATTACGGATACGCAGTATTTT,TRBV7-9,TRBJ2-3,.,TRBD2
CASSPPLRQGPPQYF,TGTGCCAGCTCACCCCCCCTGAGACAGGGCCCCCCGCAGTATTTT,TRBV18,TRBJ2-3,.,TRBD1
CASSLGSGDTQYF,TGTGCCAGCAGCTTGGGGTCGGGAGATACGCAGTATTTT,TRBV5-4,TRBJ2-3,.,.
CASRTGGPPHEQYF,TGTGCCAGTAGGACGGGAGGGCCTCCCCACGAGCAGTACTTC,TRBV19,TRBJ2-7,.,TRBD2
CASSLSGTGNSPLHF,TGTGCCAGCAGCCTCTCCGGGACAGGGAATTCACCCCTCCACTTT,TRBV14,TRBJ1-6,.,TRBD1
CAISESNREYTF,TGTGCCATCAGTGAGTCGAACCGAGAGTACACCTTC,TRBV10-3,TRBJ1-2,few,.
CASSYLAGLAGGGETQYF,TGTGCCAGCAGCTACCTTGCGGGACTAGCGGGAGGGGGGGAGACCCAGTACTTC,TRBV11-2,TRBJ2-5,.,TRBD2
CASSDWGPLRSPLHF,TGTGCCAGCAGTGACTGGGGCCCCCTCCGTTCACCCCTCCACTTT,TRBV2,TRBJ1-6,.,.